This T cell receptor (beta chain) comes out of a study of read filtering for tumor transcriptome and immune sequencing. This library used 300 to 500 ng RNA and molecular barcoded adaptors spanning alpha/delta and beta/gamma chains. TCRdb reprocessed the reads via MiXCR and lists one record per CDR3 protein. Of about 25,000 distinct CDR3 sequences in the sample, around a fifth are singletons; the top ten hold around 49%. This clonotype was sampled from a donor aged 40 or older with multiple myeloma. The sample comprised a population of CD138-negative cells sorted from bone marrow.

CDR3 protein: CSARSLKLSLTGELFF. The CDR3 DNA reads TGCAGTGCTAGGAGCCTCAAGTTATCCCTCACCGGGGAGCTGTTTTTT. The chain uses TRBV20-1 and TRBJ2-2, with D unresolved. The CDR3 extends over 16 amino acids. In germline, CDR1 is DFQATT, CDR2 SNEGSKA (reference sequence). V gave up 3 bases and J gave up 4 bases, with 18 bases separating them.